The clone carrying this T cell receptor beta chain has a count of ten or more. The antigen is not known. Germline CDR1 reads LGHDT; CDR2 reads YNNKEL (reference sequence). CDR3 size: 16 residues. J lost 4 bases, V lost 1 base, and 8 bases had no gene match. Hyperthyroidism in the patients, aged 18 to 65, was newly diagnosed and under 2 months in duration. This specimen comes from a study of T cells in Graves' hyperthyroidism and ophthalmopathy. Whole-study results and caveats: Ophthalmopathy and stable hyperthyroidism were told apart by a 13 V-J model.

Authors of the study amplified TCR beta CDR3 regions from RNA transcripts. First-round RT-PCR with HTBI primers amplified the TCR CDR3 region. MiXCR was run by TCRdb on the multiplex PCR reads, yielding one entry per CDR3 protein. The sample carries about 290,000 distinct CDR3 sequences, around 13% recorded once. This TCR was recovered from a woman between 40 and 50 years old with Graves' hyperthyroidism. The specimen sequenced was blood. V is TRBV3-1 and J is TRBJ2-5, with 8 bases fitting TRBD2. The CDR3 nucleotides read TGTGCCAGCAGCCAAGCCCTCGGGAGGGCCAGAGAGACCCAGTACTTC. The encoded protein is CASSQALGRARETQYF.